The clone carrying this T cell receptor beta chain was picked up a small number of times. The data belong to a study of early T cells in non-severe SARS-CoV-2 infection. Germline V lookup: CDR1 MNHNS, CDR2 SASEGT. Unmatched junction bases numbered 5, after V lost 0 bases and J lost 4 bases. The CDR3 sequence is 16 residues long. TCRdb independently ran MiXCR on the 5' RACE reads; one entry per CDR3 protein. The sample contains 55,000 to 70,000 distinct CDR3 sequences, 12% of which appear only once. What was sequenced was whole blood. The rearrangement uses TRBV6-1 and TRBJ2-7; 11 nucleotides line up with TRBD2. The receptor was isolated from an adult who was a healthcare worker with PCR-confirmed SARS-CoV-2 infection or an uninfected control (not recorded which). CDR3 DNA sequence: TGTGCCAGCAGTGAAGCCTTAGCGGGGGGGCCTTACGAGCAGTACTTC. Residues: CASSEALAGGPYEQYF.